This T cell receptor beta chain was identified in a study of blood T cell repertoires in COVID-19. The wider study: Samples of COVID-19 (acute and convalescent) were obtained from the United States, Italy and Spain. Sources were T cells, B-cell-depleted T cells, or PBMCs; the material itself was cDNA or gDNA.

How the authors handled the data: Nucleated cell number was recorded as an estimate derived from reference gene primer amplification. Measured with immunoSEQ multiplex PCR; TCRdb has only the in-frame clones, and not every one. That table furnishes V, J and clone size, whereas the DNA furnished D and trimming. The sample lists over 200,000 clones; 88% were seen once. Germline lookup yields CDR1 MDHEN and CDR2 SYDVKM. There are 12 residues in the CDR3. Trimming left V 1 base short and J 5 bases short, with 5 bases between. The source material was peripheral blood. The gene calls are TRBV28 and TRBJ1-2; no firm D call. The receptor was isolated from a woman aged 60 to 75 with acute or convalescent COVID-19. CDR3 bases: TGTGCCAGCAGTTTATCGGGGTATGGCTACACCTTC. It encodes CASSLSGYGYTF.